These 20 T cell receptor beta chains were all obtained from the same sample, sequenced in a study of cytotoxic CD8 clonotypes in ibrutinib-treated CLL. The data were produced by immunoSEQ multiplex PCR, yet TCRdb's version contains in-frame clones alone and is incomplete. Counted here are roughly 250,000 clones, about three quarters occurring once; the ten biggest clones make up over 15%. The material sequenced was PBMCs, taken after 24 months of ibrutinib treatment. Receptor source: a human donor with chronic lymphocytic leukemia.

The rearrangement joins TRBV4-3 to TRBJ1-4; unclear D gene. V was clipped by 1 base and J by 16 bases, with 16 bases between them. The CDR3 extends over 13 amino acids. Germline values: CDR1 LGHNA, CDR2 YSLEER. This chain's CDR3 is CASSQGRGDPRFF. CDR3 DNA sequence: TGCGCCAGCAGCCAAGGTCGTGGCGACCCAAGGTTTTTT.

The V call is TRBV27, the J call TRBJ2-1, with D tentatively TRBD2 (6 bases). V was trimmed by 4 bases and J by 0 bases, leaving 7 bases between them. CDR3 length equals 14 residues. Germline loops: CDR1 MNHEY, CDR2 SMNVEV (reference sequence). CDR3 nucleotides: TGTGCCAGCAGTTGGAGGGGCTCCTACAATGAGCAGTTCTTC. Its translation is CASSWRGSYNEQFF.

The chain recombines TRBV5-1 with TRBJ2-7, with unresolved D. The CDR3 has 14 residues. V was pared by 2 bases and J by 5 bases, with 14 bases between. Germline V gene lookup returns CDR1 SGHRS and CDR2 YFSETQ. CDR3 DNA: TGCGCCAGCAGCTTCAGCGCCTACGGAGACGAGCAGTACTTC. Translating gives CASSFSAYGDEQYF.

The chain has TRBV2 and TRBJ2-5; 11 bases map to TRBD1. The trim removed 6 bases at V and 5 bases at J, leaving 5 bases unmatched. Germline lookup yields CDR1 SNHLY and CDR2 FYNNEI. CDR3 length equals 14 residues. The CDR3: CASRDRGRRETQYF. The CDR3 DNA follows: TGTGCCAGCAGGGACAGGGGGCGTCGGGAGACCCAGTACTTC.

The chain joins TRBV29-1 to TRBJ2-1, with 8 bases identical to TRBD1. Germline CDR1 reads SQVTM; CDR2 reads ANQGSEA. The CDR3 extends over 15 amino acids. V dropped 4 bases and J dropped 0; count of bases not matched to a gene: 5. Here the CDR3 reads CSVGRTGLSYNEQFF. The CDR3 coding sequence is TGCAGCGTTGGGAGGACAGGGCTCTCCTACAATGAGCAGTTCTTC.

A word on this clone: Other nucleotide sequences from this sample produce the same CDR3. This chain uses TRBV19 with TRBJ2-2; D is uncertain. The CDR3 is 14 residues long. Germline V gene data show CDR1 as LNHDA and CDR2 as SQIVND (reference sequence). Trimming removed 0 bases at V and 6 bases at J, with 8 bases between. The CDR3: CASSIDLGAGELFF. CDR3 sequence (DNA): TGTGCCAGTAGTATAGATCTGGGCGCCGGGGAGCTGTTTTTT.

The rearrangement links TRBV11-1 to TRBJ1-5; D is uncertain. Germline lookup yields CDR1 SGHAT and CDR2 FQDESV (reference sequence). Trimming took 1 base from V and 7 from J, leaving 8 bases between them. The CDR3 covers 13 residues. Written as DNA, the CDR3 is TGTGCCAGCAGCTTAGGTCCCAGGCAGCCCCAGCATTTT. It encodes CASSLGPRQPQHF.

V and J are TRBV11-2 and TRBJ2-7; 8 nucleotides line up with TRBD2. After removal of 1 base from V and 0 bases from J, the junction contained 5 bases not matched to a gene. Germline values: CDR1 SGHAT, CDR2 FQNNGV. CDR3 length: 16 amino acids. CDR3 residues: CASSLGLAGFSYEQYF. The CDR3 DNA reads TGTGCCAGCAGCTTAGGTCTAGCGGGCTTCTCCTACGAGCAGTACTTC. Full variable domain (outside the CDR3, taken from reference TRBV11-2 and TRBJ2-7): EAGVAQSPRYKIIEKRQSVAFWCNPISGHATLYWYQQILGQGPKLLIQFQNNGVVDDSQLPKDRFSAERLKGVDSTLKIQPAKLEDSAVYLCASSLGLAGFSYEQYFGPGTRLTVT.

The chain couples TRBV5-7 to TRBJ2-7; D unresolved. TRBV5-7 is an open reading frame, and its role is uncertain. Trimming stripped 4 bases from V and 7 bases from J, with 12 bases between. The CDR3 sequence is 12 residues long. CDR3 in DNA: TGTGCCAGCAGCAAAAAGTATAGGGAGCAGTACTTC. Residues: CASSKKYREQYF.

This clone showed up just once. The V gene is TRBV7-2, the J gene TRBJ2-5; D is tentatively TRBD1 or TRBD2 (6 bases each). The DNA end is more similar to TRBJ2-7, so the J call may be wrong. The CDR3 has 16 residues. The germline V gene has CDR1 SGHTA and CDR2 FQGNSA. CDR3 residues: CASSFDSGGVGYEQYF. For the CDR3, the DNA is TGTGCCAGCAGCTTTGATTCCGGGGGCGTTGGCTACGAGCAGTACTTC.

This rearrangement joins TRBV2 to TRBJ1-4; TRBD1 matches at 10 bases. The CDR3 totals 17 residues. Germline V lookup: CDR1 SNHLY, CDR2 FYNNEI. Trimming cost V 6 bases and J 2 bases; bases outside gene matches: 9. The CDR3 reads CASSLRTGGYTNEKLFF. The CDR3 nucleotides read TGTGCCAGCAGCCTCCGGACAGGGGGATACACTAATGAAAAACTGTTTTTT.

For the CDR3, the DNA is TGTGCCAGTAGCAGGGGTGGTAGCAATCAGCCCCAGCATTTT. It is translated as CASSRGGSNQPQHF. This chain uses TRBV19 with TRBJ1-5; D perhaps matches TRBD1 (6 bases). This CDR3 region has 14 residues. Germline values: CDR1 LNHDA, CDR2 SQIVND (reference sequence). Between the trimmed V and J ends, which lost 6 bases and 0 bases, there was a span of 9 bases.

This clone was detected once. This chain joins TRBV6-6 and TRBJ1-2, with D possibly TRBD1 on 6 matching bases. Germline CDR1 is MNHNY and CDR2 is SVGAGI (reference sequence). Trimming stripped 3 bases from V and 5 bases from J, with 13 bases between. This CDR3 region has 14 residues. CDR3 coding DNA: TGTGCCAGCAGTTATATGGGGGCTCGGTATGGCTACACCTTC. Its translation is CASSYMGARYGYTF.

The table lists this clone with a count of one. The V gene is TRBV25-1, the J gene TRBJ2-4, with D possibly TRBD2 on 6 matching bases. The CDR3 sequence is 13 residues long. Germline V gene data show CDR1 as MGHDK and CDR2 as SYGVNS. V was cut by 6 bases and J by 8 bases, with 14 bases left in between. CDR3 protein: CASSPGVVDIQYF. Here the CDR3 DNA reads TGTGCCAGCAGCCCGGGAGTGGTGGACATTCAGTACTTC.

V gene TRBV6-6 combines with J gene TRBJ2-2; 9 positions agree with TRBD2. CDR3 size: 15 residues. V trimming: 5 bases; J trimming: 4 bases; junction bases outside the gene matches: 5. CDR1 is MNHNY, CDR2 SVGAGI, per germline (reference sequence). CDR3 in DNA: TGTGCCAGCAGTGTTTTTAGCGGGGGCACCGGGGAGCTGTTTTTT. Translating it yields CASSVFSGGTGELFF.

The rearrangement links TRBV2 to TRBJ2-6; 7 bases are shared with TRBD1. From germline, CDR1 is SNHLY and CDR2 FYNNEI. The V gene end was trimmed by 5 bases and the J gene end by 2 bases; junction bases not matched to a gene: 3. The CDR3 length is 15 residues. CDR3 DNA sequence: TGTGCCAGCAGTATTGACAGGGCTGGGGCCAACGTCCTGACTTTC. Translated: CASSIDRAGANVLTF. The full variable domain, rest sourced from reference TRBV2 and TRBJ2-6, is EPEVTQTPSHQVTQMGQEVILRCVPISNHLYFYWYRQILGQKVEFLVSFYNNEISEKSEIFDDQFSVERPDGSNFTLKIRSTKLEDSAMYFCASSIDRAGANVLTFGAGSRLTVL.

This chain connects TRBV6-6 to TRBJ2-7; 11 bases line up with TRBD2. The germline gives CDR1 MNHNY, CDR2 SVGAGI (reference sequence). V was clipped by 0 bases and J by 5 bases; unmatched bases: 3. The CDR3 length is 15 residues. This chain's CDR3 is CASSYSTSGKHEQYF. In DNA, the CDR3 is TGTGCCAGCAGTTACTCGACTAGCGGGAAACACGAGCAGTACTTC.

This chain uses TRBV27 with TRBJ2-1; possibly TRBD1 for D (5 bases). This CDR3 region has 12 residues. The germline V gene encodes CDR1 MNHEY and CDR2 SMNVEV (reference sequence). The V end was cut by 6 bases, the J end by 9 bases, with 12 bases between. The CDR3 loop reads CASSQGIGEQFF. Here the CDR3 DNA reads TGTGCCAGCAGCCAGGGTATCGGTGAGCAGTTCTTC.

To note about this clone: This same CDR3 is encoded by further DNA sequences in the sample. The chain has TRBV10-3 and TRBJ2-3, with D uncertain. Germline assignment: CDR1 ENHRY and CDR2 SYGVKD. V lost 3 bases and J 0 bases, leaving 4 bases between the germline ends. This CDR3 spans 13 amino acids. CDR3 bases: TGTGCCATCAGTGACGGGAGCACAGATACGCAGTATTTT. Translating gives CAISDGSTDTQYF.

The V gene is TRBV25-1, the J gene TRBJ2-1, with D perhaps matching TRBD1 (7 bases). CDR3 length: 15 residues. Germline values: CDR1 MGHDK, CDR2 SYGVNS. V was trimmed by 8 bases and J by 1 base, leaving 15 bases between them. This CDR3 reads CASGEAGGSYNEQFF. The CDR3 DNA reads as TGTGCCAGCGGGGAGGCAGGGGGGTCCTACAATGAGCAGTTCTTC. Variable domain in full (rest from reference TRBV25-1 and TRBJ2-1): EADIYQTPRYLVIGTGKKITLECSQTMGHDKMYWYQQDPGMELHLIHYSYGVNSTEKGDLSSESTVSRIRTEHFPLTLESARPSHTSQYLCASGEAGGSYNEQFFGPGTRLTVL.